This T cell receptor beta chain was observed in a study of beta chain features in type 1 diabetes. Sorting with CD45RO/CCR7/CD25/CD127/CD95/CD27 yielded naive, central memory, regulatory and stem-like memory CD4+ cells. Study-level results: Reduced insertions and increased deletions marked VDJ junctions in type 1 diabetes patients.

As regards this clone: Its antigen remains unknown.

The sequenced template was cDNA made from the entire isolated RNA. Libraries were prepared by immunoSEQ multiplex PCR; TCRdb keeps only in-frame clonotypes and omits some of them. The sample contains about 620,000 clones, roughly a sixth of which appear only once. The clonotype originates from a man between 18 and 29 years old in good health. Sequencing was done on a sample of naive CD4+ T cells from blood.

For the CDR3, the DNA is TGTGCCAGCGTCGGACAGGGGATGAAGACCCAGTACTTC. Translated: CASVGQGMKTQYF. The genes are TRBV28 and TRBJ2-5, with 9 bases lining up with TRBD1. The germline CDR1 and CDR2 sequences are MDHEN and SYDVKM. This CDR3 spans 13 amino acids. V trimming: 8 bases; J trimming: 6 bases; junction bases outside the gene matches: 7.